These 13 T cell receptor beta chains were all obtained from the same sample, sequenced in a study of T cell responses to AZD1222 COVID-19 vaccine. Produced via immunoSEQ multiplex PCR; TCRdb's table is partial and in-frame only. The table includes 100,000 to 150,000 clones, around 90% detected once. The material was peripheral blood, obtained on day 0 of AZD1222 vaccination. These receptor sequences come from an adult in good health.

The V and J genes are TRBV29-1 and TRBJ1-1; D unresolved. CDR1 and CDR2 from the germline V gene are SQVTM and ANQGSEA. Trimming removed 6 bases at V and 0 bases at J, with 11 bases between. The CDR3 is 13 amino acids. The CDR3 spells CSVGRPLNTEAFF. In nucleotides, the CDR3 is TGCAGCGTGGGTAGGCCTTTGAACACTGAAGCTTTCTTT.

The CDR3 bases are TGTGCCAGTAGTATAGGTGAGACGGACAGCATGAACACTGAAGCTTTCTTT. Its translation is CASSIGETDSMNTEAFF. J is TRBJ1-1 and V is TRBV19, with D possibly TRBD1 on 6 matching bases. The V gene lost 1 base and the J gene lost 0 bases, with 15 bases spanning the gap. There are 17 residues in the CDR3. Germline V CDR1 and CDR2: LNHDA, SQIVND (reference sequence).

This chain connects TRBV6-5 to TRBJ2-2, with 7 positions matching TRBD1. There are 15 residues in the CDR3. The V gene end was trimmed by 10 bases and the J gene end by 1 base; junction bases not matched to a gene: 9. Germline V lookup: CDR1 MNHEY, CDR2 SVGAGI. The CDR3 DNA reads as TGTGCCACCAGAACCGGGACAGAGAACACCGGGGAGCTGTTTTTT. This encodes CATRTGTENTGELFF.

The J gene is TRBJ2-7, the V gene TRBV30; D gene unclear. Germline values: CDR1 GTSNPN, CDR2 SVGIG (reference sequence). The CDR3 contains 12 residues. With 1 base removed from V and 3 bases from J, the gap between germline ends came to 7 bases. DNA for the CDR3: TGTGCCTGGAGTGGTAACTTCTACGAGCAGTACTTC. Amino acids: CAWSGNFYEQYF.

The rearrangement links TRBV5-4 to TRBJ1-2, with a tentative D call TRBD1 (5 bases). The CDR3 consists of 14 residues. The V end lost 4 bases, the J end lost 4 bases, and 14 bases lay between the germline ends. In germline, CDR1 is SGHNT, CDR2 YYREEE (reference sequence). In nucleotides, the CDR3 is TGTGCCAGCAGCCCGGACGGGGGTGGCTATGGCTACACCTTC. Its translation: CASSPDGGGYGYTF.

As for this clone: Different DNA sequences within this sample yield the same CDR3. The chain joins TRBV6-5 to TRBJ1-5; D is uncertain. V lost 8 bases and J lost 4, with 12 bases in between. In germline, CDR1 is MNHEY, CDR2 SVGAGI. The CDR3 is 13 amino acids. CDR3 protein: CASRRTGNQPQHF. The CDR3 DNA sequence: TGTGCCAGCCGAAGGACCGGGAATCAGCCCCAGCATTTT.

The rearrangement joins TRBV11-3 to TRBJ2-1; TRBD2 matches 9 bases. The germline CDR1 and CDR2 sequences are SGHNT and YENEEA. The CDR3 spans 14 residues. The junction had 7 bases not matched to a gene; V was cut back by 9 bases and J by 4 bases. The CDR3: CASQPSGAYNEQFF. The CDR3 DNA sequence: TGTGCCAGTCAACCTAGCGGGGCGTACAATGAGCAGTTCTTC. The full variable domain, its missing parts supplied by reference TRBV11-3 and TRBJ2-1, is EAGVVQSPRYKIIEKKQPVAFWCNPISGHNTLYWYLQNLGQGPELLIRYENEEAVDDSQLPKDRFSAERLKGVDSTLKIQPAELGDSAVYLCASQPSGAYNEQFFGPGTRLTVL.

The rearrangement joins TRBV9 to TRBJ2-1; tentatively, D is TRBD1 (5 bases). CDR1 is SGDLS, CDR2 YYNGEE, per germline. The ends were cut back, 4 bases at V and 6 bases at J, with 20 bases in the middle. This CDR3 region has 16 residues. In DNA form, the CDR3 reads TGTGCCAGCAGCCCCAGAGGTGACAGAAACTTCAATGAGCAGTTCTTC. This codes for CASSPRGDRNFNEQFF.

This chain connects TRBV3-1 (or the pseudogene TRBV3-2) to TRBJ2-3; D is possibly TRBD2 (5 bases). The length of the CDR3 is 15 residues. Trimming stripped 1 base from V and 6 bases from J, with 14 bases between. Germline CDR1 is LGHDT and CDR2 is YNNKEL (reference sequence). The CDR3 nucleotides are TGTGCCAGCAGCCAAGGTACCGAGGGTTACGATACGCAGTATTTT. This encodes CASSQGTEGYDTQYF.

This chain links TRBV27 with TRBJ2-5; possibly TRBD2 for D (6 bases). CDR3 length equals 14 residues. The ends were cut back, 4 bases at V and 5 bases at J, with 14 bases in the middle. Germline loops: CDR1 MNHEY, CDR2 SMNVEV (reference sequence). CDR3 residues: CASSSRRGGETQYF. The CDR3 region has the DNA TGTGCCAGCAGTTCACGGAGGGGCGGGGAGACCCAGTACTTC.

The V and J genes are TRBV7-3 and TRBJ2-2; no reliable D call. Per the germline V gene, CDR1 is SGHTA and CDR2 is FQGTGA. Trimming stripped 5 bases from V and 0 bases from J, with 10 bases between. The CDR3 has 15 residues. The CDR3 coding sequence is TGTGCCAGCAGCCTCCTGAGCGCGAACACCGGGGAGCTGTTTTTT. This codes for CASSLLSANTGELFF.

CDR3 sequence reads: CAWSRGWKPQHF. DNA for the CDR3: TGTGCCTGGAGTAGGGGGTGGAAGCCCCAGCATTTT. The chain uses TRBV30 and TRBJ1-5, with a weak D call TRBD1 (6 bases). The CDR3 contains 12 residues. V was cut by 2 bases and J by 8 bases, with 10 bases left in between. Germline values: CDR1 GTSNPN, CDR2 SVGIG (reference sequence).

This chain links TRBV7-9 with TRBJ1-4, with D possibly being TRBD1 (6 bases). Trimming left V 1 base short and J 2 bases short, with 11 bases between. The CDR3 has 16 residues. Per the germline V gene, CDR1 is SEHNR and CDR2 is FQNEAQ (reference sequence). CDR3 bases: TGTGCCAGCAGCTTAGTAGGGGGTTTCACTAATGAAAAACTGTTTTTT. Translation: CASSLVGGFTNEKLFF.